A single T cell receptor beta chain is shown here with its context. This record comes from a study of blood T cell repertoires in COVID-19. Assay: immunoSEQ multiplex PCR; the TCRdb copy retains only in-frame clones and omits some. This sample carries 100,000 to 120,000 clones, about 85% of them seen once, and the ten largest clones take around 5.5%. The sequenced material came from peripheral blood. The clonotype was recovered from a woman in her fifties or sixties with COVID-19, enrolled during active disease.

CDR3 nucleotide sequence: TGTGCCAGCAGGAGCGAGGGGGCACCCGCAGAAGCTTTCTTT. Residues: CASRSEGAPAEAFF. The chain carries TRBV2 and TRBJ1-1; TRBD1 matches at 7 bases. CDR3 size: 14 residues. Per germline, CDR1 SNHLY and CDR2 FYNNEI. The V gene end was trimmed by 6 bases and the J gene end by 8 bases; junction bases not matched to a gene: 12.